The clone carrying this TCR beta chain was counted between two and nine times. The sample belongs to a study of T-cell memory formation after mild COVID-19. TCRdb ran MiXCR on the 5' RACE reads and lists one entry per CDR3 protein. This table has about 430,000 distinct CDR3 sequences, over 15% appearing once. The CDR3 sequence is 16 residues long. The germline gives CDR1 MGHRA, CDR2 YSYEKL. The trim removed 1 base at V and 5 bases at J, leaving 8 bases unmatched. The chain is built from TRBV4-1 and TRBJ2-5, with 9 bases lining up with TRBD2. This clonotype originated in a man between 18 and 35 years old who had mild COVID-19 (a few samples of this study predate the infection). Cell type and time point are not known. Sequencing input: PBMCs or a T cell subset sorted from them (not recorded which). CDR3 residues: CASSQGGGLAQETQYF. CDR3 sequence (DNA): TGCGCCAGCAGCCAAGGCGGTGGACTAGCGCAGGAGACCCAGTACTTC.